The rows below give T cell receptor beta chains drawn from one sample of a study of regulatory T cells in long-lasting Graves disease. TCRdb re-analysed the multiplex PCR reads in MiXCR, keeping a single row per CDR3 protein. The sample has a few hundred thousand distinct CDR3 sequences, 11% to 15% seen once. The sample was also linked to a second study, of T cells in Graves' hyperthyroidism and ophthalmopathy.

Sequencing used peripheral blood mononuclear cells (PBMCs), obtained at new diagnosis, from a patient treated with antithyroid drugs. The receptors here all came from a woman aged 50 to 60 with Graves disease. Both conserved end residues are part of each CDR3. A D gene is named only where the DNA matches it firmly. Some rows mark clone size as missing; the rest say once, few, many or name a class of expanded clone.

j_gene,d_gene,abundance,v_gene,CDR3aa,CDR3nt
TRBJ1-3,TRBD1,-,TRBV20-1,CSAPDRGGGNTIYF,TGCAGTGCCCCCGACAGGGGAGGTGGAAACACCATATATTTT
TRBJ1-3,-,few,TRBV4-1,CASSHHLGPGNTIYF,TGCGCCAGCAGCCATCATTTGGGTCCTGGAAACACCATATATTTT
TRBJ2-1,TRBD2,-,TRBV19,CASSSRTSGVYNEQFF,TGTGCCAGTAGTTCCCGGACTAGCGGAGTCTACAATGAGCAGTTCTTC
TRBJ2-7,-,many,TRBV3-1,CASNSGNSYEQYF,TGTGCCAGCAACTCCGGGAACTCCTACGAGCAGTACTTC
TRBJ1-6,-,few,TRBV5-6,CASSSLSSYNSPLHF,TGTGCCAGCAGCTCGTTGAGCTCCTATAATTCACCCCTCCACTTT
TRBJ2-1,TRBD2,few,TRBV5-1,CASSPPSGRVEQFF,TGCGCCAGCAGCCCCCCTAGCGGGAGGGTTGAGCAGTTCTTC
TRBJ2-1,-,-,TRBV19,CASSMNGVPYNEQFF,TGTGCCAGTAGTATGAATGGGGTCCCCTACAATGAGCAGTTCTTC
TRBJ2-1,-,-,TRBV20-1,CSARRWDYNEQFF,TGCAGTGCTAGGAGGTGGGATTACAATGAGCAGTTCTTC
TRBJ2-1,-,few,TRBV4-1,CASSQDGGLGREQFF,TGCGCCAGCAGCCAAGATGGGGGGTTGGGACGGGAGCAGTTCTTC
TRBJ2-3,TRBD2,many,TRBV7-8,CASSLVTSGSRMDTQYF,TGTGCCAGCAGCTTAGTGACTAGCGGGAGTCGGATGGATACGCAGTATTTT
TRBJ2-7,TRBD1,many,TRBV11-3,CASSTPGTGAEQYF,TGTGCCAGCAGCACCCCGGGGACAGGGGCCGAGCAGTACTTC
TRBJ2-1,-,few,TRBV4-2,CASSQGWGQLGGNEQFF,TGTGCCAGCAGCCAAGGCTGGGGACAGCTGGGGGGCAATGAGCAGTTCTTC
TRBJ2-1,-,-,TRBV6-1,CASHSGGRRGNEQFF,TGTGCCAGCCATTCAGGGGGAAGGCGGGGGAATGAGCAGTTCTTC
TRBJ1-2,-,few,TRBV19,CASTYRDIYGYTF,TGTGCCAGTACCTACCGGGACATCTATGGCTACACCTTC
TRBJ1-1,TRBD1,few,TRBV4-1,CASSPGQVGTEAFF,TGCGCCAGCAGCCCCGGACAGGTCGGCACTGAAGCTTTCTTT
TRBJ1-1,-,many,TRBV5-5,CASSVGLNTEAFF,TGTGCCAGCAGCGTGGGACTGAACACTGAAGCTTTCTTT
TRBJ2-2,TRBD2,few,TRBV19,CATSPSSGPVDTGELFF,TGTGCCACATCCCCCTCTAGCGGCCCCGTCGACACCGGGGAGCTGTTTTTT
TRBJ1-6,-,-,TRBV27,CASSLKDPFSPLHF,TGTGCCAGCAGTTTAAAGGACCCCTTTTCACCCCTCCACTTT
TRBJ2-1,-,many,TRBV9,CASSVGISSYNEQFF,TGTGCCAGCAGCGTAGGGATAAGCTCCTACAATGAGCAGTTCTTC
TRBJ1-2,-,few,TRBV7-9,CASSLGGEEGYTF,TGTGCCAGCAGCTTAGGGGGGGAAGAAGGCTACACCTTC
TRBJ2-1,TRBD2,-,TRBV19,CASKSRASGDNEQFF,TGTGCCAGTAAGTCGCGGGCTAGCGGAGACAATGAGCAGTTCTTC
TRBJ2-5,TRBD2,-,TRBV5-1,CASSLSSGKETQYF,TGCGCCAGCAGCTTAAGTAGCGGGAAGGAGACCCAGTACTTC
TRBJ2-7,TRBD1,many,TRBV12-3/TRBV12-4,CASTARPGQRRQYF,TGTGCCAGCACCGCACGGCCGGGACAGAGAAGACAGTACTTC